This T cell receptor beta chain came from a study of CD8+ T cells in alopecia areata. Study at large: Dosing spanned 6 to 18 months on tofacitinib, then 6 months off drug. The study, taken as a whole, reports: Sequences from scalp samples also cover resident alphabeta T cells of normal skin. Scalp clonality and expanded CD8+ clones among the top 100 showed significant decreases with tofacitinib.

Extracted RNA was reverse transcribed into cDNA, the sequencing template. Data came from immunoSEQ multiplex PCR; TCRdb stores just in-frame clones and leaves some out. The table shows around 180,000 clones, with under 80% occurring only once. Sample treatment: oral pan-JAK inhibitor, 5-10 mg twice daily. This clone was observed a few times. Its antigen remains unidentified. Germline V lookup: CDR1 SGHDN, CDR2 FVKESK. The CDR3 sequence is 19 residues long. V lost 0 bases and J lost 5; bases outside the gene matches: 11. The sequencing used CD4+ T cells sorted from blood, collected around week 50, from a patient treated with tofacitinib. The TCR originated in a human donor with alopecia areata. The chain carries TRBV14 and TRBJ2-5, with 14 bases lining up with TRBD2. The CDR3 reads CASSQDWTSGGPLWETQYF. The CDR3 coding sequence is TGTGCCAGCAGCCAAGATTGGACTAGCGGGGGGCCTCTGTGGGAGACCCAGTACTTC.